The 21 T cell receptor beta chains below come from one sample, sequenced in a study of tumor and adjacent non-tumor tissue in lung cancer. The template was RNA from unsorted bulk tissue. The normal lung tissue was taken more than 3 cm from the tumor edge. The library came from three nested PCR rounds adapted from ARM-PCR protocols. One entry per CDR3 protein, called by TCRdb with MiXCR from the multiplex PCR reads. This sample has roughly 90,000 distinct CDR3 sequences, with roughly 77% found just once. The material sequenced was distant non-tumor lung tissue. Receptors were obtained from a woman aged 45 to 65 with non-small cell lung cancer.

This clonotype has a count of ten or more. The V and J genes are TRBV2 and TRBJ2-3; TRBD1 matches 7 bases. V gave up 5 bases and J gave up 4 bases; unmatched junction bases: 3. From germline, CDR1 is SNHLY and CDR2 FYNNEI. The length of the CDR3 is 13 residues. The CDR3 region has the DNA TGTGCCAGCAGTAGAGACAGGGCAGATACGCAGTATTTT. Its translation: CASSRDRADTQYF.

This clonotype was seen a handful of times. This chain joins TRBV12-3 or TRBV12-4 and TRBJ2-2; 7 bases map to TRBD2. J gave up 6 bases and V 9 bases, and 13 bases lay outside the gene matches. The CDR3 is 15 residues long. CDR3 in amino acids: CASREGGSGAGELFF. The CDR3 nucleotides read TGTGCCAGTAGAGAGGGCGGGAGCGGGGCCGGGGAGCTGTTTTTT.

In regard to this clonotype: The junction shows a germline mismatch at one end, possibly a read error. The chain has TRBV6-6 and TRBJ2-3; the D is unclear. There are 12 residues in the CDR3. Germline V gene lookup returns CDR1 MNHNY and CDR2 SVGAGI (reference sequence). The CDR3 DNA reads TGTGCCAGCAGTTACAGCATAGATACGCAGTATTTT. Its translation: CASSYSIDTQYF.

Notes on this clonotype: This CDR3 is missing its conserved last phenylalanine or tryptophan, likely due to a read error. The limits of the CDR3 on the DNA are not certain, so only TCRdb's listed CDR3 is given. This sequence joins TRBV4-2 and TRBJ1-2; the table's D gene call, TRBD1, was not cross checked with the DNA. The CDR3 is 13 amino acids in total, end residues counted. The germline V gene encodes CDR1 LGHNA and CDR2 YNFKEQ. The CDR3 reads CASSQDGRDGYSL.

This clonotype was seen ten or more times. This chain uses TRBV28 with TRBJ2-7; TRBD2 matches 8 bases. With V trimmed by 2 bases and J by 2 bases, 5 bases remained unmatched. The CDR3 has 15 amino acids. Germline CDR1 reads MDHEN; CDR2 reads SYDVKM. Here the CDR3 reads CASSLNSGVAYEQYF. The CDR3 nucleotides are TGTGCCAGCAGTTTAAATAGCGGGGTTGCCTACGAGCAGTACTTC.

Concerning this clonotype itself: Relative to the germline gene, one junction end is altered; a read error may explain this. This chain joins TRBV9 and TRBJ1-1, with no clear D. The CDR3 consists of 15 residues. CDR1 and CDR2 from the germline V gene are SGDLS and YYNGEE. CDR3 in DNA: TGTGCCAGCAGCGCAGATGGGCACCCGAACATTGAAGCTTTCTTT. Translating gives CASSADGHPNIEAFF.

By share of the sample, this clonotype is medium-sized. As DNA, the CDR3 is TGTGCCAGCAGTATCACCTTGACAGGGGGCTCTGGAAACACCATATATTTT. This translates into CASSITLTGGSGNTIYF. The chain joins TRBV6-5 to TRBJ1-3; 9 positions agree with TRBD1. V lost 5 bases, J lost 0 bases, and 8 bases stayed unmatched. The length of the CDR3 is 17 residues. CDR1 is MNHEY, CDR2 SVGAGI, per germline.

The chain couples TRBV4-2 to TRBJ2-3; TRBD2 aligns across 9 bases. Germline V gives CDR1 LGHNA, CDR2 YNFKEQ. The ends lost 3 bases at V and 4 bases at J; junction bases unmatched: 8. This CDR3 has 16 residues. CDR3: CASSQMTSGDADTQYF. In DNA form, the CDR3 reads TGTGCCAGCAGCCAGATGACTAGCGGAGACGCAGATACGCAGTATTTT.

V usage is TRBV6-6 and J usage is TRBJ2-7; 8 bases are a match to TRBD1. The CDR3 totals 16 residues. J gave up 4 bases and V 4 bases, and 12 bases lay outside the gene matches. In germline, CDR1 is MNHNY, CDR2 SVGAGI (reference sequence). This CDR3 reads CASSFFSGQGTYEQYF. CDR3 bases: TGTGCCAGCAGTTTCTTCAGCGGACAGGGAACATACGAGCAGTACTTC.

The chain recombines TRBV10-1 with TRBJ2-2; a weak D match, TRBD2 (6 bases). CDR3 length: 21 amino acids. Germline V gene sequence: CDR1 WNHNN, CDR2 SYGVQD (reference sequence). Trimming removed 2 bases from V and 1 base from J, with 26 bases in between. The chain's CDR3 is CASSEPWGLAGPIMNTGELFF. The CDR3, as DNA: TGCGCCAGCAGTGAGCCGTGGGGACTGGCGGGACCGATTATGAACACCGGGGAGCTGTTTTTT.

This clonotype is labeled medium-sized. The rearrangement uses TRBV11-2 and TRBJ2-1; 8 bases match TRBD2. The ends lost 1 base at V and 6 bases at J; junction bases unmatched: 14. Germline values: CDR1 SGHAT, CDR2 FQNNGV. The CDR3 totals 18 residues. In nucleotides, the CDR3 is TGTGCCAGCAGCTTAGGGACTAGCTCGGGTGGTGGAATCAATGAGCAGTTCTTC. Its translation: CASSLGTSSGGGINEQFF.

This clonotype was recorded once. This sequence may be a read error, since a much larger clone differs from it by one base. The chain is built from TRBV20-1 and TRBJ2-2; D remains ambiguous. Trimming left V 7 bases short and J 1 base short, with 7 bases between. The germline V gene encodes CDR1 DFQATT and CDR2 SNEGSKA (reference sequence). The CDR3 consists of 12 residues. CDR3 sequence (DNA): TGCAGTGTTCGCGGGAACACCGGGGAGCTGTTTTTT. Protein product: CSVRGNTGELFF.

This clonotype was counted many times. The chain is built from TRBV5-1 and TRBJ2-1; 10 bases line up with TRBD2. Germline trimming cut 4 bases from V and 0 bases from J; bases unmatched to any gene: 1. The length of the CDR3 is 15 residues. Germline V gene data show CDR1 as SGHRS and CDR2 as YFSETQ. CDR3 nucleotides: TGCGCCAGCAGCATAGCGGGAGGCTCCTACAATGAGCAGTTCTTC. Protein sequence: CASSIAGGSYNEQFF.

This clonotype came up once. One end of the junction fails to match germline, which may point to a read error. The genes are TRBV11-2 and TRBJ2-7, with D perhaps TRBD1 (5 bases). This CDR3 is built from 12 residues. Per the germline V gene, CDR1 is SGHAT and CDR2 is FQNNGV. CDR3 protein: CVSSLGAYEQYF. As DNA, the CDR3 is TGTGTCAGCAGCTTAGGGGCATACGAGCAATACTTC.

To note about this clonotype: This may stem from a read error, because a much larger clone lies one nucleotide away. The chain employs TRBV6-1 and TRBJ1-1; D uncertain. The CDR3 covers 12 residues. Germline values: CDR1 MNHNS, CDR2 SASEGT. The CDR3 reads CTSSVHSTEVFF. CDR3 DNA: TGTACCAGCAGTGTACATAGCACTGAAGTTTTCTTT.

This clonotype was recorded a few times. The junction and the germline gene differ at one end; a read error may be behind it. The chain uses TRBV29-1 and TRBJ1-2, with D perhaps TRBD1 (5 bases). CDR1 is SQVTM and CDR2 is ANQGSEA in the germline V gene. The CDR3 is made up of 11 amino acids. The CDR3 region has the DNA TGCAGCGTTGGGGGGGGTGAAGGCTATACCTTC. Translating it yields CSVGGGEGYTF.

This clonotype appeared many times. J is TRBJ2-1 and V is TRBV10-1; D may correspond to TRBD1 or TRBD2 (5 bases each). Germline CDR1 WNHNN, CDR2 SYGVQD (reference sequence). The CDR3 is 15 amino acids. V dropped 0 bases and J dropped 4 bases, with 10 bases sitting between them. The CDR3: CASSESVEGYNEQFF. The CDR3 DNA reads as TGCGCCAGCAGTGAGTCGGTCGAGGGGTACAATGAGCAGTTCTTC.

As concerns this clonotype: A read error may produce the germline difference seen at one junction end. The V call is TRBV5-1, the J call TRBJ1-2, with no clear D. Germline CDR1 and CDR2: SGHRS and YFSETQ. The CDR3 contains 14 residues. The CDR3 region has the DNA TGCGCCAGCAGATTGGATGGGGTCGGGTATGGTTACACCTTC. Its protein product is CASRLDGVGYGYTF.

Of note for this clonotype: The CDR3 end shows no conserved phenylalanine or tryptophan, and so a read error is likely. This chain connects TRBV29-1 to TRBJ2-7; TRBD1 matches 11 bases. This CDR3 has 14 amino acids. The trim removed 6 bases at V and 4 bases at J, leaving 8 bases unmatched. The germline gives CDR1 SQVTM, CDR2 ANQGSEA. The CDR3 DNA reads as TGCAGCGTGCTCAGGACAGGGGGCGGATACGAGCAGTACTAC. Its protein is CSVLRTGGGYEQYY.

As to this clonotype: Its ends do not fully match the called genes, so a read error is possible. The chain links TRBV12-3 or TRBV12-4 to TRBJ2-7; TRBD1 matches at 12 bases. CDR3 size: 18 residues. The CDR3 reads CASSPPSGTGGRFYEHYF. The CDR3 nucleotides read TGTGCCAGCAGCCCCCCCAGTGGGACAGGGGGCCGATTTTACGAGCATTACTTC.

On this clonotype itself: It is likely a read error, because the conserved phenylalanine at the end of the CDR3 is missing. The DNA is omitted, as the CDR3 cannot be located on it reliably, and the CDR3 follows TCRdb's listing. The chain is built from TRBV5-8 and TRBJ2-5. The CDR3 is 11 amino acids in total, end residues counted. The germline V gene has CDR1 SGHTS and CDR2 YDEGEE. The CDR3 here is CASSLVETQYV.